This passage covers 8 T cell receptor beta chains from one sample sequenced in a study of T-cell reconstitution after alpha-beta-depleted transplantation in children (dated by TCRdb to about 2016). The library was made by PCR. The sequencing machine was an Illumina HiSeq 2500. TCR library preparation used molecular barcoding, with unique molecular identifiers applied to normalize quantification of the TCRbeta repertoire. Through fastp at Q25 and MiXCR, TCRdb rebuilt clones from the public reads, retaining in-frame beta chains. One record per CDR3 amino acid sequence lists the most common genes and DNA. The sample table lists fewer than 1 million distinct CDR3 sequences, under 20% of them with a count of one. The top ten hold 5% of the sample. The sample's treatment or condition label, decoded: allogeneic hematopoietic cell transplantation with graft depleted of TCRalphabeta T cells and CD19 B cells.

The sample in question was PBMCs, mostly from graft donor cells, obtained 360 days after TCRalphabeta/CD19-depleted stem cell transplant. The origin of the receptors is a male patient aged 10 to 17 who had a stem cell transplant for acute lymphoblastic leukemia, so the T cells may come from the graft donor.

This chain links TRBV20-1 with TRBJ2-1; tentative D call: TRBD2 (5 bases). Germline assignment: CDR1 DFQATT and CDR2 SNEGSKA (reference sequence). With 6 bases removed from V and 4 bases from J, the gap between germline ends came to 10 bases. CDR3 length: 12 residues. The CDR3 reads CSAGSGYNEQFF. DNA of the CDR3: TGCAGTGCAGGGAGCGGTTACAATGAGCAGTTCTTC.

The rearrangement uses TRBV3-1 and TRBJ2-5, with 12 nucleotides matching TRBD2. Trimming removed 4 bases from V and 2 bases from J; junction bases left unmatched: 5. Germline lookup yields CDR1 LGHDT and CDR2 YNNKEL (reference sequence). CDR3 length: 16 residues. The CDR3 sequence is CASSRGTSGLQETQYF. The CDR3 DNA reads as TGTGCCAGCAGCCGGGGGACTAGCGGGTTACAAGAGACCCAGTACTTC.

This clonotype has more than one count but fewer than ten. The rearrangement uses TRBV12-3 or TRBV12-4 and TRBJ2-7; maybe TRBD1 (5 bases). Trimming left V 2 bases short and J 2 bases short, with 13 bases between. The CDR3 is made up of 15 amino acids. For the CDR3, the DNA is TGTGCCAGCAGTTTAACCCCGAACAGGACCTACGAGCAGTACTTC. Protein product: CASSLTPNRTYEQYF.

The CDR3: CASSSRHSDTQYF. The CDR3 region has the DNA TGTGCCAGCAGCTCCCGACACTCAGATACGCAGTATTTT. V gene TRBV7-9 combines with J gene TRBJ2-3; D is unresolved. The CDR3 is made up of 13 amino acids. Deletions cut 4 bases from V and 4 bases from J, with 9 bases between. Germline V CDR1 and CDR2: SEHNR, FQNEAQ (reference sequence). The full variable domain, in which reference TRBV7-9 and TRBJ2-3 provide the parts outside the CDR3, is DTGVSQNPRHKITKRGQNVTFRCDPISEHNRLYWYRQTLGQGPEFLTYFQNEAQLEKSRLLSDRFSAERPKGSFSTLEIQRTEQGDSAMYLCASSSRHSDTQYFGPGTRLTVL.

This clonotype was seen a handful of times. The chain combines TRBV12-3 or TRBV12-4 with TRBJ2-1; 9 bases fit TRBD1. V lost 6 bases, J lost 0 bases, and 3 bases stayed unmatched. The CDR3 spans 15 residues. The CDR3 loop is CASRDRGSSYNEQFF. The CDR3 coding sequence is TGTGCCAGCAGGGACAGGGGCAGCTCCTACAATGAGCAGTTCTTC.

The CDR3 bases are TGTGCCAGCAGTTTACGAGGGACAGAGGATCAGCCCCAGCATTTT. This codes for CASSLRGTEDQPQHF. This chain connects TRBV12-3 or TRBV12-4 to TRBJ1-5, with 7 bases matching TRBD1. The J segment lost 5 bases and the V segment lost 2 bases, leaving 6 bases of the junction unmatched. CDR3 length: 15 residues.

The gene calls are TRBV6-2 or TRBV6-3 and TRBJ1-4, with 7 bases lining up with TRBD1. The CDR3 is 15 amino acids. Per germline, CDR1 MNHEY and CDR2 SVGEGT. The junction had 11 bases not matched to a gene; V was cut back by 5 bases and J by 8 bases. CDR3 loop: CASSLTGAFNEKLFF. The CDR3 DNA reads TGTGCCAGCAGTCTCACAGGGGCCTTTAACGAAAAACTGTTTTTT.

This clonotype was seen only a few times. The CDR3: CASSSGIPTQYF. The CDR3 region has the DNA TGTGCCAGCAGCTCGGGAATCCCAACCCAGTACTTC. The chain recombines TRBV11-2 with TRBJ2-5; D possibly corresponds to TRBD2 (5 bases). In germline, CDR1 is SGHAT, CDR2 FQNNGV. V shed 4 bases and J shed 8 bases, with 11 bases lying between them. This CDR3 is 12 amino acids long.